This is a list of T cell receptor beta chains from one sample in a study of blood T cell repertoires in COVID-19. The method was immunoSEQ multiplex PCR; TCRdb's version includes in-frame clones alone and lacks a portion of them. The sample carries about 190,000 clones, less than 80% recorded once. The sequenced sample consisted of peripheral blood. Receptors were obtained from a woman aged 45-65 years with acute or convalescent COVID-19. CDR3s leave out the opening cysteine and the closing phenylalanine or tryptophan.

V gene	J gene	CDR3 protein
TRBV28	TRBJ2-1	ASSRGGSYNEQF
TRBV21-1	TRBJ1-4	ASSNRDRVEKLF
TRBV5-6	TRBJ2-3	ASSFNGQGGDTQY
TRBV7-9	TRBJ2-3	ASSPTSMGSTDTQY
TRBV6-6	TRBJ1-5	ASSYNSLNQPQH
TRBV30	TRBJ1-3	AWSGGSSGNTIY
TRBV12-5	TRBJ2-5	ASAPQGATGGETQY
TRBV10-3	TRBJ2-7	AIATGTGLKGEQY
TRBV25-1	TRBJ1-1	ASSERARGTEAF
TRBV7-6	TRBJ2-1	ASSSYTSGRVYNEQF
TRBV12-3/TRBV12-4	TRBJ2-3	ASRSLTDTQY
TRBV11-2	TRBJ1-4	ASSLVFGPSEGEKLF
TRBV6-5	TRBJ2-7	ASSYARTSGYEQY
TRBV12-3/TRBV12-4	TRBJ1-1	ASSYTTGEAF
TRBV28	TRBJ1-2	ASGYYGYT
TRBV18	TRBJ1-1	ASSQQGYTEAF
TRBV15	TRBJ1-4	ATSSKAAGMEEKLF
TRBV12-3/TRBV12-4	TRBJ1-1	ASSLDKTEAF
TRBV30	TRBJ1-2	AWSPGTNYGYT
TRBV27	TRBJ2-3	ASSFSGKSTDTQY
TRBV5-6	TRBJ1-2	ASSFSGGDYGYT
TRBV5-5	TRBJ2-7	ASSRAGTRVYEQY
TRBV24-1	TRBJ2-7	ATSDLNGTSGIFPLTREQY
TRBV12-5	TRBJ2-7	ASGLPRDISFYEQY
TRBV2	TRBJ1-3	ASSIGGSGNTIY
TRBV10-3	TRBJ1-2	AISDRGKYGYT
TRBV12-3/TRBV12-4	TRBJ1-5	ASRQGSNQPQH
TRBV28	TRBJ1-6	ASSTTGGPNGSPLH
TRBV18	TRBJ2-4	ASSPPSGLAKNIQY
TRBV6-5	TRBJ1-2	ASRRKNRSGYT
TRBV27	TRBJ1-6	ASSLSVQGNSPLH
TRBV5-1	TRBJ2-7	ASSLGRDRSYEQY
TRBV29-1	TRBJ2-1	SVAPWTGRVGDNEQF
TRBV6-5	TRBJ1-1	ASSYEGWNTEAF
TRBV4-1	TRBJ1-1	ASSQEPRDSHTEAF
TRBV6-5	TRBJ2-7	ASTLYSGGYEQY
TRBV7-2	TRBJ1-5	ASSFSGGSSNQPQH
TRBV6-1	TRBJ2-7	ASSEALAGLYEQY
TRBV6-4	TRBJ2-1	ASSDSGRGGFDEQF
TRBV28	TRBJ1-5	ASIKQGTNQPQH